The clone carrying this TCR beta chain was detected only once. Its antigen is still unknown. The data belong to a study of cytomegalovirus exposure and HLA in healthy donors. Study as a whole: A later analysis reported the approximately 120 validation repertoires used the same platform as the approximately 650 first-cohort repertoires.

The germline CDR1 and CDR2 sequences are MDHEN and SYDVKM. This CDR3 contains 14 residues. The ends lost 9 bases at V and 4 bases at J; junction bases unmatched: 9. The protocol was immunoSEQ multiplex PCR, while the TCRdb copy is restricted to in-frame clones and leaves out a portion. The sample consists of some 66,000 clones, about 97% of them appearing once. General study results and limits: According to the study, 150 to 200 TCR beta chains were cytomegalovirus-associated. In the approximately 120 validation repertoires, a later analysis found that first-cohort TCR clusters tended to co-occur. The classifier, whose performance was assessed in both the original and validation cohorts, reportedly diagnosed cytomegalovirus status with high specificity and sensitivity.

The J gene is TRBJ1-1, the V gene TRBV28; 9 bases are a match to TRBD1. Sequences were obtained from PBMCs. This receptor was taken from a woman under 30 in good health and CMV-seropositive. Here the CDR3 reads CASILGQGGTEAFF. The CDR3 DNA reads TGTGCCAGTATATTGGGACAGGGAGGCACTGAAGCTTTCTTT. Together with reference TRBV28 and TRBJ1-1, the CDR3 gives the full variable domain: DVKVTQSSRYLVKRTGEKVFLECVQDMDHENMFWYRQDPGLGLRLIYFSYDVKMKEKGDIPEGYSVSREKKERFSLILESASTNQTSMYLCASILGQGGTEAFFGQGTRLTVV.